These T cell receptor beta chains were read from a single sample in a study of T cells in Graves' hyperthyroidism and ophthalmopathy. MiXCR was run by TCRdb on the multiplex PCR reads, yielding one entry per CDR3 protein. The data hold around 360,000 distinct CDR3 sequences, with roughly 15% observed a single time. Sequences were obtained from blood. Source of these receptors: an older woman with Graves' ophthalmopathy. Both conserved end residues are part of each CDR3. A D gene is named only where the DNA matches it firmly. Expanded clones are given a class, and other clones once, few, many or no size at all.

v_call	j_call	d_call	clone_size	cdr3_nt	cdr3_aa
TRBV19	TRBJ2-3	-	-	TGTGCCAGTAGAGGGAGGACCACAGATACGCAGTATTTT	CASRGRTTDTQYF
TRBV10-3	TRBJ2-7	-	many	TGTGCCATCAGGGGACGGCTCTCCTACGAGCAGTACTTC	CAIRGRLSYEQYF
TRBV10-3	TRBJ2-7	TRBD1	-	TGTGCCATCAGTTCCCGGGACAGGGACTACGAGCAGTACTTC	CAISSRDRDYEQYF
TRBV6-1	TRBJ2-7	TRBD2	-	TGTGCCAGCAGTCGATCGGGACTAGCGGGCCTCGAGCAGTACTTC	CASSRSGLAGLEQYF
TRBV28	TRBJ2-1	TRBD2	-	TGTGCCAGCACCGGGGGGAGGGCTCGAGAGCAGTTCTTC	CASTGGRAREQFF
TRBV20-1	TRBJ2-7	-	many	TGCAGTGCTAGTGGACACCTGCCCGAGCAGTACTTC	CSASGHLPEQYF
TRBV27	TRBJ1-2	-	-	TGTGCCAGCAGTGCACGGGGAACCTATGGCTACACCTTC	CASSARGTYGYTF
TRBV28	TRBJ2-3	TRBD2	-	TGTGCCAGCAGTCCTATAGCGGGAGGCACAGATACGCAGTATTTT	CASSPIAGGTDTQYF
TRBV5-4	TRBJ2-3	TRBD2	-	TGTGCCAGCAGCCAAGACCCCTTCGGACTAGCGGGGGGGACAGATACGCAGTATTTT	CASSQDPFGLAGGTDTQYF
TRBV20-1	TRBJ2-7	-	many	TGCAGTGCTAGTTTGGACAGAACCTACGAGCAGTACTTC	CSASLDRTYEQYF
TRBV6-6	TRBJ2-7	-	many	TGTGCCAGCAGTTACCGACAACGTGGGGCGGCCGAGCAGTACTTC	CASSYRQRGAAEQYF
TRBV7-8	TRBJ1-1	-	-	TGTGCCAGCAGCTCGGGGGAATCTGAAGCTTTCTTT	CASSSGESEAFF
TRBV2	TRBJ1-1	-	many	TGTGCCAGCAGTGAAGAGAGCGTCTTTGGGGGGTCGAACACTGAAGCTTTCTTT	CASSEESVFGGSNTEAFF
TRBV6-1	TRBJ1-5	-	many	TGTGCCAGCAGTGATGGCAATCAGCCCCAGCATTTT	CASSDGNQPQHF
TRBV3-1	TRBJ1-6	-	many	TGTGCCAGCAGCCAAGGAACAGGGCCGAACTTCGGTTCACCCCTCCACTTT	CASSQGTGPNFGSPLHF
TRBV11-2	TRBJ2-1	TRBD2	-	TGTGCCAGCAGCTCCCCCACTAGCGGGAGGGCCTCGGGTGAGCAGTTCTTC	CASSSPTSGRASGEQFF
TRBV29-1	TRBJ2-7	-	many	TGCAGCGTTGGGGGTCAGGCCTACGAGCAGTACTTC	CSVGGQAYEQYF
TRBV20-1	TRBJ2-1	TRBD2	many	TGCAGTGCTGGAGAGACTAGCGGGCAGTTCTTC	CSAGETSGQFF
TRBV3-1	TRBJ2-5	-	many	TGTGCCAGCAGCCCTTACTCAAGACGGGCCCAGTACTTC	CASSPYSRRAQYF
TRBV28	TRBJ1-1	-	-	TGTGCCAGCGGACGGTCCCATGAAGCTTTCTTT	CASGRSHEAFF
TRBV5-1	TRBJ1-1	-	many	TGCGCCAGCAGCTTGGGGACGGATAACACTGAAGCTTTCTTT	CASSLGTDNTEAFF
TRBV2	TRBJ1-2	TRBD1	many	TGTGCCAGCAGACGGGGACAGGGGGCAGACTATGGCTACACCTTC	CASRRGQGADYGYTF
TRBV25-1	TRBJ2-1	-	few	TGTGCCAGCAGTGGGGTCACCTCCTACAATGAGCAGTTCTTC	CASSGVTSYNEQFF
TRBV28	TRBJ2-2	-	many	TGTGCCAGCAGGATCCCCTCAGGGACCGGGGAGCTGTTTTTT	CASRIPSGTGELFF
TRBV6-1	TRBJ1-4	-	-	TGTGCCAGCAGTGAAGACTGGGAAAAACTGTTTTTT	CASSEDWEKLFF
TRBV28	TRBJ2-1	-	-	TGTGCCAGCAGTTTATGGTCGGGGACTGCTAACAATGAGCAGTTCTTC	CASSLWSGTANNEQFF
TRBV11-2	TRBJ2-1	-	many	TGTGCCAGCAGCTTAGCACGGGACGGGTACAATGAGCAGTTCTTC	CASSLARDGYNEQFF
TRBV2	TRBJ2-5	-	many	TGTGCCAGCAGTGAGGGAGCAGCGACACCCCTCGGCCAGTACTTC	CASSEGAATPLGQYF
TRBV29-1	TRBJ2-7	-	many	TGCAGCACGGGGGAGGACAACTACGAGCAGTACTTC	CSTGEDNYEQYF
TRBV11-2	TRBJ2-7	-	few	TGTGCCAGCAGCTTAGCATCCTACGAGCAGTGCTTC	CASSLASYEQCF
TRBV20-1	TRBJ2-7	-	many	TGCAGTGCTCCGGACAGATTCTCCTACGAGCAGTACTTC	CSAPDRFSYEQYF
TRBV7-8	TRBJ2-2	TRBD1	many	TGTGCCAGCAGCTTCGCCGGGACAGGGGGTTCCGGGGAGCTGTTTTTT	CASSFAGTGGSGELFF
TRBV4-2	TRBJ1-1	TRBD1	few	TGTGCCAGCAGCGGACGGGAAAAGATGGACAGGGCTTGGCTCGGTGAAGCTTTCTTT	CASSGREKMDRAWLGEAFF
TRBV20-1	TRBJ2-1	TRBD1	-	TGCAGTGCTGGAGATCTGCCCGGACAGGCACCGGATGAGCAGTTCTTC	CSAGDLPGQAPDEQFF
TRBV5-1	TRBJ2-1	-	many	TGCGCCAGCAGCTCCCTGGTAGCGGCCTTGGGCAATGAGCAGTTCTTC	CASSSLVAALGNEQFF
TRBV12-3/TRBV12-4	TRBJ1-2	-	few	TGTGCCAGCAGTTCCCTGGGGGGCGGCTACACCTTC	CASSSLGGGYTF
TRBV20-1	TRBJ2-7	-	many	TGCAGTGCCCTTCGGGCTATGACCGAGCAGTACTTC	CSALRAMTEQYF
TRBV14	TRBJ2-3	-	-	TGTGCCAGCAGCTTTGTTGGCGGGTCGTCAGATACGCAGTATTTT	CASSFVGGSSDTQYF
TRBV18	TRBJ1-1	-	few	TGTGCCAGCTCACCAGTGGGGTTGGAAACTGAAGCTTTCTTT	CASSPVGLETEAFF
TRBV10-1	TRBJ2-7	TRBD2	many	TGCGCCAGCACGATCGGGAGCGGGAGGCTCGGCGGGAACGAGCAGTACTTC	CASTIGSGRLGGNEQYF
TRBV5-1	TRBJ2-7	-	many	TGCGCCAGCAGCTTGGAGGGTTCCTACGAGCAGTACTTC	CASSLEGSYEQYF